The following is a T cell receptor beta chain sequence with its context. Antigen unknown. This sample stems from a study of T cell responses to AZD1222 COVID-19 vaccine. Study overall: Samples with a second dose at about 4 or about 12 weeks were pooled together. General study results and limits: White British donors predominated, females outnumbered males, and clonal diversity was possibly underestimated. None of the repertoires were sampled until the peak T cell response had passed.

Sequencing was performed with immunoSEQ multiplex PCR; in TCRdb, only in-frame clones are kept and a portion is missing. The sample includes 150,000 to 200,000 clones, almost 95% of them seen just once. Germline lookup yields CDR1 SGDLS and CDR2 YYNGEE. Trimming stripped 0 bases from V and 4 bases from J, with 13 bases between. The CDR3 sequence is 15 residues long. The sequencing here drew on peripheral blood, taken on day 0 of AZD1222 vaccination. V is TRBV9 and J is TRBJ1-2; D ambiguous. The sequence was collected from an adult in good health. Here the CDR3 DNA reads TGTGCCAGCAGCGTAGAGGTTCCAGCTTTCTATGGCTACACCTTC. Its translation is CASSVEVPAFYGYTF.